A selection of T cell receptor beta chains follows, all from one sample in a study of shared clonotypes between healthy human individuals. Method: immunoSEQ multiplex PCR; TCRdb's copy keeps in-frame clones and lacks some. This table holds roughly 500,000 clones, 60% to 85% found once. The material sequenced was PBMCs. The receptors stem from a woman between 40 and 55 years old in good health. Some clones in this sample may be carry-over from other donors' samples. CDR3s include the opening cysteine and the closing phenylalanine or tryptophan. A D gene is named only where the DNA matches it firmly. Part of the rows lack a size; the others show once, few, many or a class for expanded clones.

V	size	J	D	DNA	CDR3
TRBV28	-	TRBJ2-1	TRBD2	TGTGCCAGCAGTTTAGCGGGAGGCTACAATGAGCAGTTCTTC	CASSLAGGYNEQFF
TRBV4-2	-	TRBJ2-7	-	TGTGCCAGCAGCCAAGATCTATCGGCAGGTCGTGGACTTAGGGGCTACGAGCAGTACTTC	CASSQDLSAGRGLRGYEQYF
TRBV7-2	-	TRBJ2-3	-	TGTGCCAGCAGCTCGGTGACTTACACAGATACGCAGTATTTT	CASSSVTYTDTQYF
TRBV5-4	-	TRBJ2-1	-	TGTGCCAGCAGCTTGCGGCAGGGATTCAATGAGCAGTTCTTC	CASSLRQGFNEQFF
TRBV6-1	few	TRBJ2-1	-	TGTGCCAGCAGTGCGGGGGTGACGGGTCTAGGTAACAATGAGCAGTTCTTC	CASSAGVTGLGNNEQFF
TRBV29-1	-	TRBJ2-7	-	TGCAGCGTTGAACCAACAGGTTCCCCCTACGAGCAGTACTTC	CSVEPTGSPYEQYF
TRBV11-2	-	TRBJ2-7	-	TGTGCCAGCAGCTTAGAGGGATTAATTTACGAGCAGTACTTC	CASSLEGLIYEQYF
TRBV4-3	-	TRBJ1-3	-	TGCGCCAGCAGCCAAGATTACCAAGGCCCTGGAAACACCATATATTTT	CASSQDYQGPGNTIYF
TRBV29-1	-	TRBJ2-5	-	TGCAGCGTTGAAAATCCCATCCGGGCCGGGGAGACCCAGTACTTC	CSVENPIRAGETQYF
TRBV7-2	-	TRBJ2-4	TRBD2	TGTGCCAGCAGCTTAGGACTAGCGGGATTAAACATTCAGTACTTC	CASSLGLAGLNIQYF
TRBV5-1	-	TRBJ2-1	-	TGCGCCAGCAGCTTGGCCTTGGTTAGGGCCTACAATGAGCAGTTCTTC	CASSLALVRAYNEQFF
TRBV7-2	-	TRBJ2-2	TRBD2	TGTGCCAGCAGCCCCACTGGAGGGAGGGCAGGCGGGGAGCTGTTTTTT	CASSPTGGRAGGELFF
TRBV9	-	TRBJ2-7	TRBD2	TGTGCCAGCAGCGCTAGCGGGAGGGCCTCCTACGAGCAGTACTTC	CASSASGRASYEQYF
TRBV27	-	TRBJ2-3	-	TGTGCCAGCAGTCCTAGGGTTGCGGGAACCCTCCCCGGCACAGATACGCAGTATTTT	CASSPRVAGTLPGTDTQYF
TRBV5-1	once	TRBJ2-2	TRBD1	TGCGCCACCGCGGCCGGGACAGGGGGCGGCGGGGAGCTGTTTTTT	CATAAGTGGGGELFF
TRBV18	once	TRBJ2-7	TRBD1	TGTGCCAGCTCAGCTACGACAGGGGGCGCCTCCTACGAGCAGTACTTC	CASSATTGGASYEQYF
TRBV4-2	-	TRBJ2-7	-	TGTGCCAGCAGCCCCGGGGGACTGGGGCCCTACGAGCAGTACTTC	CASSPGGLGPYEQYF
TRBV27	once	TRBJ2-5	-	TGTGCCAGCAGTTTTGGCAGTAAAGAGACCCAGTACTTC	CASSFGSKETQYF
TRBV4-2	-	TRBJ2-1	-	TGTGCCAGCAGCCAAGACAGGGTTGGGGAGCAGTTCTTC	CASSQDRVGEQFF
TRBV7-9	once	TRBJ2-7	-	TGTGCCAGCAGCCCGGGACTCCGCCCCTACGAGCAGTACTTC	CASSPGLRPYEQYF
TRBV27	-	TRBJ2-7	TRBD1	TGTGCCAGAGATTTAGGGGGCCGACAGTACTTC	CARDLGGRQYF
TRBV7-2	-	TRBJ2-1	TRBD2	TGTGCCAGGACTAGCGGGAGGGGGGGCGATGAGCAGTTCTTC	CARTSGRGGDEQFF
TRBV2	-	TRBJ2-7	TRBD2	TGTGCCAGCAGCGAACGGACTAGCGGGCAGAGCGAGCAGTACTTC	CASSERTSGQSEQYF
TRBV9	-	TRBJ2-5	-	TGTGCCAGCAGCCCTCGGGTGGGTCAATGGGAGACCCAGTACTTC	CASSPRVGQWETQYF
TRBV9	once	TRBJ2-2	-	TGTGCCAGCAGCGTTGAGGGTTTAGGCGGGGAGCTGTTTTTT	CASSVEGLGGELFF
TRBV18	-	TRBJ2-3	TRBD1	TGTGCCAGCTCCGGACAGGGTCAGTCAGATACGCAGTATTTT	CASSGQGQSDTQYF
TRBV18	few	TRBJ2-1	-	TGTGCCAGCTCACCCCTGACAGAGGGTGAGCAGTTCTTC	CASSPLTEGEQFF
TRBV27	-	TRBJ2-7	-	TGTGCCAGCAGTTTCATAGGGTACGAGCAGTACTTC	CASSFIGYEQYF
TRBV28	-	TRBJ2-3	-	TGTGCCAGCAGCTTAGTCAGGGGTTCGGCGGGAGATACGCAGTATTTT	CASSLVRGSAGDTQYF
TRBV28	-	TRBJ1-1	-	TGTGCCAGCAGTTTTGGGGGGGCGGGAAACACTGAAGCTTTCTTT	CASSFGGAGNTEAFF
TRBV6-4	-	TRBJ2-1	-	TGTGCCAGCAGTGAGCGAGAGAGCTCCTACAATGAGCAGTTCTTC	CASSERESSYNEQFF
TRBV6-1	-	TRBJ2-7	-	TGTGCCAGCAGTGTAGCAACGACCACACCCTCCTACGAGCAGTACTTC	CASSVATTTPSYEQYF
TRBV11-2	once	TRBJ2-7	TRBD1	TGTGCCAGCAGCTTAGATCGACTGACAGGGGTTGGCGAGCAGTACTTC	CASSLDRLTGVGEQYF
TRBV6-1	-	TRBJ2-7	-	TGTGCCAGCACCCTCGAGTTATCCAACTACGAGCAGTACTTC	CASTLELSNYEQYF
TRBV14	-	TRBJ1-1	TRBD1	TGTGCCAGCAGCCAATCAGGGGGCAAGACTGAAGCTTTCTTT	CASSQSGGKTEAFF
TRBV28	-	TRBJ1-3	-	TGTGCCAGCGAAAAGGGTCCCTCTGGAAACACCATATATTTT	CASEKGPSGNTIYF
TRBV6-1	few	TRBJ1-1	TRBD1	TGTGCCAGCAGTGTCGGACAGGCCTTCGGCACTGAAGCTTTCTTT	CASSVGQAFGTEAFF
TRBV9	once	TRBJ2-5	-	TGTGCCAGCAGCGTAGGGGGGTCAGAGACCCAGTACTTC	CASSVGGSETQYF